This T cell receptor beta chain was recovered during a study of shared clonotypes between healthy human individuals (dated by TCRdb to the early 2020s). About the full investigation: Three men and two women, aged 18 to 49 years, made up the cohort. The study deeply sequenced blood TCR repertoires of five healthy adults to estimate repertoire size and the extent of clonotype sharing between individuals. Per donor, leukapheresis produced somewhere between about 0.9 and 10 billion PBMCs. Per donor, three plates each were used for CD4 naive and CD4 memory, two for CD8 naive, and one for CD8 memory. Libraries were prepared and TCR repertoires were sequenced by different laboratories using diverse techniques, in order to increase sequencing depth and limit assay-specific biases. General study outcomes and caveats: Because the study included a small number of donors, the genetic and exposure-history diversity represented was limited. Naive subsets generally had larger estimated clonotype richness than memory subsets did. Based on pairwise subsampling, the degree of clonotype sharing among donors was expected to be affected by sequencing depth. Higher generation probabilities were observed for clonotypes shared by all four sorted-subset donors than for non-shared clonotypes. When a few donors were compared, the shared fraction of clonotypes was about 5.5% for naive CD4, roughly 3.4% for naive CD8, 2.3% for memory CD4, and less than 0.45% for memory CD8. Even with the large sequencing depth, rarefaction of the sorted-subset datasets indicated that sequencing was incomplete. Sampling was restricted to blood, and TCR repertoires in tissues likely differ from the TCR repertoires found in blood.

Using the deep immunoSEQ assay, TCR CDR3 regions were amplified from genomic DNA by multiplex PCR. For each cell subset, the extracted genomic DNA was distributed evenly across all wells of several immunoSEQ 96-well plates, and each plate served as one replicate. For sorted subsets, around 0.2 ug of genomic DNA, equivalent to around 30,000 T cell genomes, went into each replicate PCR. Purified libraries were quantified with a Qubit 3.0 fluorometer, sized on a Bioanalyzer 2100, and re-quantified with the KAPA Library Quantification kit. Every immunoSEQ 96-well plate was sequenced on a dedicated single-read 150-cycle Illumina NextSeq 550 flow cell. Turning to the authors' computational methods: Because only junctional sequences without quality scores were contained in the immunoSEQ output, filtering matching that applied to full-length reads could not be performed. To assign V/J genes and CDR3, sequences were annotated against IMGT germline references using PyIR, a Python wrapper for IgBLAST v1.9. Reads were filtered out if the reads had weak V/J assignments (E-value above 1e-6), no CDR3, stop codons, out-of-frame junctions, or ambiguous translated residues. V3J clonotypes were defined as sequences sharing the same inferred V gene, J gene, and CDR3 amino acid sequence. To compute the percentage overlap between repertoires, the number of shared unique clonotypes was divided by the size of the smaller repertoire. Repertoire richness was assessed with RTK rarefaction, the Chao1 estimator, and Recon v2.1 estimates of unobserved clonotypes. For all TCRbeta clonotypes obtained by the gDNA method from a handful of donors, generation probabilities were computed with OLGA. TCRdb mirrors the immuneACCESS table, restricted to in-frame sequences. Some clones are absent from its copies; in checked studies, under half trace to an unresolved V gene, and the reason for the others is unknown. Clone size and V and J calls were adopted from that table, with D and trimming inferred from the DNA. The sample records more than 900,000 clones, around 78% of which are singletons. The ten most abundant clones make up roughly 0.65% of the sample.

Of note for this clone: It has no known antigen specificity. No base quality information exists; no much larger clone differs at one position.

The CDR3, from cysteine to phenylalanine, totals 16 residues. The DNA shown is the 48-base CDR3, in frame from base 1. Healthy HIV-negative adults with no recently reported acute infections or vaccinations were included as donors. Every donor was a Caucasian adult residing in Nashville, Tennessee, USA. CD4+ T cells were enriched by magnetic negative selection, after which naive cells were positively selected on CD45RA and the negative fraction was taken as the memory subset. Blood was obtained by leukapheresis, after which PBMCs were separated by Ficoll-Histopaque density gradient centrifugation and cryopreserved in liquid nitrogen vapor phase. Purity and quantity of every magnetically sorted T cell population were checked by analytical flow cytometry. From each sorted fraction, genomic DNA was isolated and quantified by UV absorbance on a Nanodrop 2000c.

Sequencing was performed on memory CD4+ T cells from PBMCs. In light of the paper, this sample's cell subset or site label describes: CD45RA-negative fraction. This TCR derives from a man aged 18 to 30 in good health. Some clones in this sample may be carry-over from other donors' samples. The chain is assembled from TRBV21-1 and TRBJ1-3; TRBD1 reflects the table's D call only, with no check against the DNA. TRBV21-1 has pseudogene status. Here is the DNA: TGTGCCAGCAGCAAAGGGGCAGGGCCTCATGGAAACACCATATATTTT. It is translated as CASSKGAGPHGNTIYF.